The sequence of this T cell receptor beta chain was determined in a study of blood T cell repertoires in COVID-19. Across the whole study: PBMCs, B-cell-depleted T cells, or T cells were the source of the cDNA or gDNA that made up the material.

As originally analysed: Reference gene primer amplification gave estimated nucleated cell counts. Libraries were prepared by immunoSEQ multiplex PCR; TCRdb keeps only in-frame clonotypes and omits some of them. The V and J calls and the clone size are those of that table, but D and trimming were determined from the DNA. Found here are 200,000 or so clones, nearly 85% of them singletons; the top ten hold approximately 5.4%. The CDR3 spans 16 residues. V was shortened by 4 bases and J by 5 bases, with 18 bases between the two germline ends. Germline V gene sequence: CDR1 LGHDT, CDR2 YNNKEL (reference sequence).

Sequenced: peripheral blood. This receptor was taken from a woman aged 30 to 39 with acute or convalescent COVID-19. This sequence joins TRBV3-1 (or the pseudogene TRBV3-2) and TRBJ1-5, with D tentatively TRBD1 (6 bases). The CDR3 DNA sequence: TGTGCCAGCAGCCTTCTTGGGGGGGGCGGGGATCAGCCCCAGCATTTT. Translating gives CASSLLGGGGDQPQHF.